This TCR beta chain was profiled in a study of memory CD4+ T cells and cytomegalovirus serostatus. Study overall: Of the healthy Belgian adults, several were CMV seropositive and 20 to 30 seronegative.

Repertoires were generated with immunoSEQ multiplex PCR, while TCRdb's copy carries only in-frame clones and drops some. The sample shows roughly 40,000 clones, approximately 80% of them seen only once. The sort gate was single viable CD3+CD4+CD8-CD45RO+ cells for memory CD4+ T cells. Sequenced material: memory CD4+ T cells from blood. The clonotype was recovered from an adult in good health and CMV-seronegative.

CDR3: CASSQETSGANVLTF. The CDR3 DNA is TGTGCCAGCTCCCAAGAGACCTCTGGGGCCAACGTCCTGACTTTC. The rearrangement uses TRBV18 and TRBJ2-6; D remains ambiguous. CDR1 KGHSH and CDR2 LQKENI come from the germline V gene. Trimming shortened V by 6 bases and J by 0 bases, and 9 bases separated the two germline ends. This CDR3 contains 15 residues. Drawing the rest from reference TRBV18 and TRBJ2-6, the complete variable domain is NAGVMQNPRHLVRRRGQEARLRCSPMKGHSHVYWYRQLPEEGLKFMVYLQKENIIDESGMPKERFSAEFPKEGPSILRIQQVVRGDSAAYFCASSQETSGANVLTFGAGSRLTVL.